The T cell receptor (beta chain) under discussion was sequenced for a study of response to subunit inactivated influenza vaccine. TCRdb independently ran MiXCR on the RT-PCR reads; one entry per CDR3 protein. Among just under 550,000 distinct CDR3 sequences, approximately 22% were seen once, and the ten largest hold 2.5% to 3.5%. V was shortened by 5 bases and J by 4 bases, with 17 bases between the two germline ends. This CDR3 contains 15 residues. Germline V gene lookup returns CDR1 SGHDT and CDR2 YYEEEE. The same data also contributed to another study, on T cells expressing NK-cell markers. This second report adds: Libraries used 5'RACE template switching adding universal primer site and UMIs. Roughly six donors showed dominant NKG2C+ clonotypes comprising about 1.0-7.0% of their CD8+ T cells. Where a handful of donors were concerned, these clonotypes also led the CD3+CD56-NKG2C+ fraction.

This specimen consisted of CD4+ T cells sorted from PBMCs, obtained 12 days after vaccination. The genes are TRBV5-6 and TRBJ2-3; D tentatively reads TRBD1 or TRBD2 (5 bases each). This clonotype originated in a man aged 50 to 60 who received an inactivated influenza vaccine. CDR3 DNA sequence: TGTGCCAGCAGTTCAACCGGGGCCCGGGCAGATACGCAGTATTTT. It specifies CASSSTGARADTQYF.